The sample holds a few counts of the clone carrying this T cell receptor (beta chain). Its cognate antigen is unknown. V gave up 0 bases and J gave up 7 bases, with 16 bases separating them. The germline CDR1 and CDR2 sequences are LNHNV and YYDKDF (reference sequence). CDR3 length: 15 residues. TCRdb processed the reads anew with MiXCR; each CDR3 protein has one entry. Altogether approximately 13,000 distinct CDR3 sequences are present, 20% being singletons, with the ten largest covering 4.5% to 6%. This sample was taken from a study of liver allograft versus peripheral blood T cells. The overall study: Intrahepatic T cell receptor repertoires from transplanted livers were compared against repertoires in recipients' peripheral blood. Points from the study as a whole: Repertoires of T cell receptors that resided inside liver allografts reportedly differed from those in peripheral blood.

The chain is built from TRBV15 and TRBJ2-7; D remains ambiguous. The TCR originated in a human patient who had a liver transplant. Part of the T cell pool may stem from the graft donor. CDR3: CATSRDPGQALEQYF. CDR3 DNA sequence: TGTGCCACCAGCAGAGATCCCGGGCAAGCCTTGGAGCAGTACTTC.